This T cell receptor (beta chain) comes out of a study of blood T cell repertoires in COVID-19. Study details: There were acute and convalescent COVID-19 samples, and they came from the United States, Italy and Spain. Sample material is recorded as cDNA or gDNA derived from T cells, B-cell-depleted T cells, or PBMCs.

This CDR3 has 18 residues. The V end was cut by 1 base, the J end by 2 bases, with 20 bases between. Germline V gene lookup returns CDR1 SEHNR and CDR2 FQNEAQ (reference sequence). This table comes from immunoSEQ multiplex PCR, and its TCRdb copy is limited to in-frame clones, with some not included. Of roughly 91,000 clones in the sample, around 83% were seen once. Source material: peripheral blood. This TCR came from a man aged 70 or older with active or convalescent COVID-19. The rearrangement links TRBV7-9 to TRBJ1-2, with a tentative D call TRBD1 (6 bases). The CDR3 coding sequence is TGTGCCAGCAGCTTAGGTGGGGACACCCTGGCCCGGAACTATGGCTACACCTTC. It is translated as CASSLGGDTLARNYGYTF.